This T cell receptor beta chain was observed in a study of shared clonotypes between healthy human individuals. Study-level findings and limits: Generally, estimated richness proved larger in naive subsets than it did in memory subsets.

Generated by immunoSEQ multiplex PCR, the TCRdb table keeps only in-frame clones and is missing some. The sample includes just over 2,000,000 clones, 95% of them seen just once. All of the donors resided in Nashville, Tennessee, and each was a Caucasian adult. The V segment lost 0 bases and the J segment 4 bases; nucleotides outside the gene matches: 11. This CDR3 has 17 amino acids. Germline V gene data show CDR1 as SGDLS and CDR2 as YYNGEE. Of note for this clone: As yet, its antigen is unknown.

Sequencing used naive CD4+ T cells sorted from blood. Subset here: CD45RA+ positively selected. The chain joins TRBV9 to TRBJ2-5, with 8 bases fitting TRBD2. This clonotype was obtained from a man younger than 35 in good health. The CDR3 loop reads CASSVGGSGTSGETQYF. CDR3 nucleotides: TGTGCCAGCAGCGTAGGGGGTAGCGGGACATCGGGAGAGACCCAGTACTTC.